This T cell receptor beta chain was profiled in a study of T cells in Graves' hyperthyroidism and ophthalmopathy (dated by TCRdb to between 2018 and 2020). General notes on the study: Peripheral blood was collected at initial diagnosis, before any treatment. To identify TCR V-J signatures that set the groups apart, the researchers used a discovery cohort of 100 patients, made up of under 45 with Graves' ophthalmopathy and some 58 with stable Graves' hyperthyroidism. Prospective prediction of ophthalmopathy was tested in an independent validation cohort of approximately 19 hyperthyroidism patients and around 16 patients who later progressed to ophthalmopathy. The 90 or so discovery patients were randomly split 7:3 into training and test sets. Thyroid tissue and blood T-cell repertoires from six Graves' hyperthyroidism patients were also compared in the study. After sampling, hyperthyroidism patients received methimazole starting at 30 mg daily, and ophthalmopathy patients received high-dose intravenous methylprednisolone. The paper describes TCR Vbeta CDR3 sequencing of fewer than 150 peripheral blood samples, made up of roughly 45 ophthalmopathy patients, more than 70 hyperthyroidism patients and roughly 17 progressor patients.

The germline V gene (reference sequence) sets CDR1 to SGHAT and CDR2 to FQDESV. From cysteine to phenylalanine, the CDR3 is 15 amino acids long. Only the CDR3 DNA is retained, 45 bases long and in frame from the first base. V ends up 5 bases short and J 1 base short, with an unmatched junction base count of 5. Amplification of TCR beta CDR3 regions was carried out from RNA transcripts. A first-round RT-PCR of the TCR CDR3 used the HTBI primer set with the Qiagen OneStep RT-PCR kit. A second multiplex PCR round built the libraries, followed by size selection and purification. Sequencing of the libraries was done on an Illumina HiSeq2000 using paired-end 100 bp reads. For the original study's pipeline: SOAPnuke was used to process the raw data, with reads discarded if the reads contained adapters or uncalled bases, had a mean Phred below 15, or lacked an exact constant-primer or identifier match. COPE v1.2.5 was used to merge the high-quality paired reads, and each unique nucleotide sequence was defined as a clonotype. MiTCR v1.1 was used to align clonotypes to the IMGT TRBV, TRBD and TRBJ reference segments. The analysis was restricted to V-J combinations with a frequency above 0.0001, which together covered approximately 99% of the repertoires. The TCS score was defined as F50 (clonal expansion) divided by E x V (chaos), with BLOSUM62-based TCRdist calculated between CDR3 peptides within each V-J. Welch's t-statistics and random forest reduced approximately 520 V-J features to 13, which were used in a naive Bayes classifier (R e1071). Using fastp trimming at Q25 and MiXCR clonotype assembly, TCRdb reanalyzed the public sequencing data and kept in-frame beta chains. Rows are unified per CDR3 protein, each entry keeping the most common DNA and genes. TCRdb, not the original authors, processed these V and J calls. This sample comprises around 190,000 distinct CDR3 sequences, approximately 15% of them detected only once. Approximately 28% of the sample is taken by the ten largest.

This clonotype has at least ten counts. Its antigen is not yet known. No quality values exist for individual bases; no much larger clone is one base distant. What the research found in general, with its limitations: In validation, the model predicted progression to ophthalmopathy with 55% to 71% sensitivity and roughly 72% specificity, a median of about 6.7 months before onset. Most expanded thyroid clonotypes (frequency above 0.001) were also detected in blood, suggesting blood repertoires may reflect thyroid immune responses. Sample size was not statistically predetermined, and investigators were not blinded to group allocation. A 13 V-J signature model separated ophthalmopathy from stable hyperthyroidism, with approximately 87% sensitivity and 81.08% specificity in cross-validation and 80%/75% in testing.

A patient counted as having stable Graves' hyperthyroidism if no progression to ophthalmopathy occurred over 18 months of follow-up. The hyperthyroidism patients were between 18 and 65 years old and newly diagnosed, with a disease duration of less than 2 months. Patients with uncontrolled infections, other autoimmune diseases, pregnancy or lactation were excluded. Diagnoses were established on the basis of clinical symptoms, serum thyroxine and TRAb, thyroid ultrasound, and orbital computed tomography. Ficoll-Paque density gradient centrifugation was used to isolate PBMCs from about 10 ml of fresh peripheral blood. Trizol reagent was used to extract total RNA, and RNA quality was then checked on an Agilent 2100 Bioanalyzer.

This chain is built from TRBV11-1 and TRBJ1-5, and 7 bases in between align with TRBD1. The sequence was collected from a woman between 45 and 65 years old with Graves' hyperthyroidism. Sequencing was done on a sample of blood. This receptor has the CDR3 CASSQDRSSNQPQHF. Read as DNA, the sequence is TGTGCCAGCAGCCAGGACAGGTCCAGCAATCAGCCCCAGCATTTT.